This TCR beta chain was profiled in a study of blood T cell repertoires in COVID-19. Study summary: Samples came from the United States, Italy and Spain, spanning acute and convalescent COVID-19. Sample material is recorded as cDNA or gDNA derived from T cells, B-cell-depleted T cells, or PBMCs.

As originally analysed: Reference gene primer amplification gave estimated nucleated cell counts. The assay was immunoSEQ multiplex PCR, and TCRdb's table has in-frame clones only and misses some. The DNA gave D and trimming, while V, J and clone size come from that table. The data show 270,000 or so clones, about nine tenths seen once. Sequencing was done on a sample of peripheral blood. This clonotype was sampled from a woman in her 40s who had recovered from COVID-19.

The CDR3 protein is CASSIEGTGSGYTF. The CDR3 DNA is TGTGCCAGCAGCATAGAGGGGACAGGGAGCGGCTACACCTTC. This chain connects TRBV7-9 to TRBJ1-2, with 9 nucleotides matching TRBD1. Germline V gives CDR1 SEHNR, CDR2 FQNEAQ (reference sequence). The CDR3 consists of 14 residues. Trimming took 5 bases from V and 8 from J; bases not matched to a gene: 9.